The subject of this entry is one T cell receptor (beta chain). Repertoires were generated with immunoSEQ multiplex PCR, while TCRdb's copy carries only in-frame clones and drops some. The data show roughly 64,000 clones, 85% to 90% seen once. The CDR3 runs to 12 residues. Germline-derived CDR1 and CDR2 are SQVTM and ANQGSEA. The V and J ends lost 7 bases and 4 bases respectively, with 13 bases between them. The data stem from a study of pediatric ulcerative colitis. The diagnostic colonoscopy in ulcerative colitis patients preceded any immunosuppressive treatment. This clonotype was sampled from a boy aged 5-17 years with severe ulcerative colitis. The sequenced material came from blood. V and J are TRBV29-1 and TRBJ1-1; D perhaps matches TRBD1 (6 bases). The CDR3 sequence: CSALTGITEAFF. The DNA for the CDR3 is TGCAGCGCCCTAACAGGGATCACTGAAGCTTTCTTT.